This record covers a single T cell receptor beta chain. Antigen specificity is unknown. This sample stems from a study of OX40 agonist ivuxolimab in advanced cancers. Looking at the study overall: Patients were dosed intravenously with ivuxolimab at 0.01 to 10 mg/kg every 2 weeks. Patients with hepatocellular carcinoma, melanoma, renal cell or head and neck cancer made up the dose-escalation patients. Study findings and constraints: Not determined was the antigen specificity of the expanded peripheral T cells. At 0.1 to 3.0 mg/kg and by week 6, clonal expansion occurred in CD4+ and CD8+ blood T cells.

The assay was immunoSEQ multiplex PCR, and TCRdb's table has in-frame clones only and misses some. The sample contains about 50,000 clones, nearly 85% of which appear only once. The clonotype was recovered from an adult with an advanced solid tumor such as melanoma, head and neck, liver or kidney cancer. Sequenced material: CD4+ or CD8+ T cells sorted from blood, taken in a trial of the OX40 agonist ivuxolimab.

The CDR3 DNA is TGTGCCAGCAGGACTAGCCAGGCCTACGAGCAGTACTTC. It encodes CASRTSQAYEQYF. V and J are TRBV28 and TRBJ2-7; 7 nucleotides align to TRBD2. Trimming removed 6 bases from V and 2 bases from J; junction bases left unmatched: 4. The CDR3 sequence is 13 residues long. Looked up from germline, CDR1 is MDHEN and CDR2 is SYDVKM.